A selection of T cell receptor beta chains follows, all from one sample in a study of vaccination and CD4 T cells after COVID-19. TCRdb itself ran the PCR reads through MiXCR, one entry per CDR3 protein. The data show 20,000 to 25,000 distinct CDR3 sequences, under 70% seen once. These receptors lack a known antigen. The specimen was CD4+ T cells from blood, cultured in vitro, collected after SARS-CoV-2 vaccination. The receptors stem from a human donor who received a COVID-19 vaccine. Each CDR3 is given with its conserved first and last residue. A D gene is named only where the DNA matches it firmly. A row's size may be missing; if present it is once, few, many or a size class.

j_call d_call clone_size v_call cdr3_nt cdr3_aa
TRBJ2-2 TRBD2 - TRBV20-1 TGCAGTGCTAGAGATCCCAAAGCGGGGGGGCAAACCGGGGAGCTGTTTTTT CSARDPKAGGQTGELFF
TRBJ1-1 - - TRBV6-5 TGTGCCAGCAGTTACTCGGCAAATGTGCCAGCGCGGAACACTGAAGCTTTCTTT CASSYSANVPARNTEAFF
TRBJ1-2 - - TRBV10-2 TGCGCCAGCAGTGAGGAGGGGCGGAACTATGGCTACACCTTC CASSEEGRNYGYTF
TRBJ1-1 - - TRBV19 TGTGCCAGTAGTATAGTCCGAGGGGCTGAAGCTTTCTTT CASSIVRGAEAFF
TRBJ2-6 - - TRBV4-1 TGCGCCAGCAGCCCCTTTGGGGGGCTTGGGGCCAACGTCCTGACTTTC CASSPFGGLGANVLTF
TRBJ2-5 - few TRBV12-3/TRBV12-4 TGTGCCAGCAGCCCAAAAGTCGAGACCCAGTACTTC CASSPKVETQYF
TRBJ2-7 TRBD1 - TRBV7-8 TGTGCCAGCAGCTCGACAGGGAAGGACTACGAGCAGTACTTC CASSSTGKDYEQYF
TRBJ1-1 - - TRBV6-1 TGTGCCAGCAGTGGGGGGGCAGGGAGAGGTGAAGCTTTCTTT CASSGGAGRGEAFF
TRBJ1-2 TRBD1 - TRBV6-1 TGTGCCAGCAAAGACAGGGAGGGGATATTAGGCTACACCTTC CASKDREGILGYTF
TRBJ2-7 - - TRBV20-1 TGCAGTGCTAGAGAGAGTGGGAGGCGGGACGAGCAGTACTTC CSARESGRRDEQYF
TRBJ2-5 - - TRBV3-1 TGTGCCAGCAGCCAAGTTTACATCCAGGGATGGGAAGAGACCCAGTACTTC CASSQVYIQGWEETQYF
TRBJ1-6 - - TRBV11-1 TGTGCCAGCAGCTTGGGACTGGCCGCGAATTCACCCCTCCACTTT CASSLGLAANSPLHF
TRBJ2-1 - once TRBV2 TGTGCCAGCAGTGCCATGAGGCTTCGGGGTGAGCAGTTCTTC CASSAMRLRGEQFF
TRBJ2-5 - - TRBV5-1 TGCGCCAGCAGCTTGAATATTGGGGAGACCCAGTACTTC CASSLNIGETQYF
TRBJ2-2 - few TRBV6-5 TGTGCCAGCAGTTCCGGGAGCAACACCGGGGAGCTGTTTTTT CASSSGSNTGELFF
TRBJ2-7 - - TRBV7-9 TGTGCCAGCAGCTTAGCGCAAGGGCAGGGGAGCTCCTACGAGCAGTACTTC CASSLAQGQGSSYEQYF
TRBJ1-2 - few TRBV6-1 TGTGCCAGCAGTGAAAGGGTAATGGGCTACACCTTC CASSERVMGYTF
TRBJ1-2 - - TRBV5-1 TGCGCCAGCAGCTTCCCTCCTGGACATTCATACTATGGCTACACCTTC CASSFPPGHSYYGYTF
TRBJ1-2 - - TRBV29-1 TGCAGCGTTGAAGGGTCAGCAAAGGGCCCTAACTATGGCTACACCTTC CSVEGSAKGPNYGYTF
TRBJ2-7 TRBD1 once TRBV7-8 TGTGCCAGCAGCTTAGGGGACAGGGGTTACGAGCAGTACTTC CASSLGDRGYEQYF
TRBJ1-4 - - TRBV7-2 TGTGCCAGCAGCTTAGGATACGGGGGGCGCAACGAAAAACTGTTTTTT CASSLGYGGRNEKLFF
TRBJ2-5 - - TRBV20-1 TGCAGTGCCGGTGGGAGTAGGCCAGGGGTTTTGGAGACCCAGTACTTC CSAGGSRPGVLETQYF
TRBJ1-5 - - TRBV12-3/TRBV12-4 TGTGCCAGCAGTTTCGGGGGCGGAATTAGCAATCAGCCCCAGCATTTT CASSFGGGISNQPQHF